This T cell receptor (beta chain) stems from a study of blood T cell repertoires in COVID-19. Study background: From T cells, B-cell-depleted T cells, or PBMCs came the material, which was cDNA or gDNA.

CDR3 length: 13 amino acids. Per germline, CDR1 MNHEY and CDR2 SMNVEV (reference sequence). V was pared by 3 bases and J by 1 base, with 6 bases between. Assay used: immunoSEQ multiplex PCR; TCRdb lists only in-frame clones, some missing. This sample has a few hundred thousand clones, with less than 85% found just once. This chain uses TRBV27 with TRBJ1-2, with D possibly being TRBD1 (5 bases). The sequencing input was peripheral blood. The source of this sequence is a woman aged 18 to 35 with acute or convalescent COVID-19. The CDR3 spells CASSFRVNYGYTF. The CDR3 DNA reads as TGTGCCAGCAGTTTCAGGGTTAACTATGGCTACACCTTC.